A single sample gave rise to the 27 T cell receptor beta chains below, sequenced in a study of immune evolution from preneoplasia to lung adenocarcinoma. The repertoire was sequenced with immunoSEQ multiplex PCR; TCRdb's copy has only in-frame clones and lacks some. Of roughly 2,600 clones detected, under 90% appear once; the ten largest clones hold about 3.5%. Material: FFPE adjacent normal lung tissue. The receptors were sampled from a person of 80 years or more with lung adenocarcinoma.

This chain connects TRBV21-1 to TRBJ2-2; no DNA check was done on the table's D call, TRBD2. TRBV21-1 is noted as a pseudogene. CDR3 length: 14 amino acids. The CDR3 region has the DNA TGTGCCAACCAGCGGGAGACGAACACCGGGGAGCTGTTTTTT. Encoded protein: CANQRETNTGELFF.

The CDR3 sequence: CASNTGAYFNSPLHF. CDR3 bases: TGTGCCAGCAATACGGGGGCCTACTTCAATTCACCCCTCCACTTT. The rearrangement uses TRBV27 and TRBJ1-6, with D perhaps matching TRBD1 (6 bases). V was cut by 7 bases and J by 7 bases, with 17 bases left in between. The CDR3 runs to 15 residues. Germline V gene sequence: CDR1 MNHEY, CDR2 SMNVEV (reference sequence).

By sample fraction, this clone is large. This rearrangement joins TRBV7-9 to TRBJ2-3; tentatively, D is TRBD1 (5 bases). In germline, CDR1 is SEHNR, CDR2 FQNEAQ (reference sequence). V lost 8 bases and J lost 0, with 12 bases in between. The CDR3 runs 14 residues. This chain's CDR3 is CASPQGGSTDTQYF. In nucleotides, the CDR3 is TGTGCCAGCCCCCAGGGCGGTAGCACAGATACGCAGTATTTT. The entire variable domain, with the rest obtained from reference TRBV7-9 and TRBJ2-3, is as follows: DTGVSQNPRHKITKRGQNVTFRCDPISEHNRLYWYRQTLGQGPEFLTYFQNEAQLEKSRLLSDRFSAERPKGSFSTLEIQRTEQGDSAMYLCASPQGGSTDTQYFGPGTRLTVL.

The rearrangement links TRBV5-5 to TRBJ2-3; tentatively, D is TRBD1 (7 bases). The CDR3 spans 17 residues. Per the germline V gene, CDR1 is SGHKS and CDR2 is YYEKEE (reference sequence). V shed 5 bases and J shed 4 bases, with 23 bases lying between them. The CDR3 spells CASRTEPPGGGADTQYF. CDR3 bases: TGTGCCAGCAGGACCGAACCTCCAGGGGGAGGTGCAGATACGCAGTATTTT.

The rearrangement links TRBV7-7 to TRBJ2-6, with D hard to call. Trimming left V 5 bases short and J 5 bases short, with 22 bases between. Germline values: CDR1 SSHAT, CDR2 FNYEAQ (reference sequence). The CDR3 is 18 residues long. The CDR3: CASSTDLVPQSRANVLTF. The DNA for the CDR3 is TGTGCCAGCAGCACCGATCTAGTGCCACAAAGTCGGGCCAACGTCCTGACTTTC.

This clone was recorded a few times. The chain carries TRBV6-1 and TRBJ1-5; possibly TRBD1 for D (6 bases). Trimming took 6 bases from V and 4 from J, leaving 13 bases between them. The CDR3 length is 14 residues. Germline loops: CDR1 MNHNS, CDR2 SASEGT. CDR3 DNA sequence: TGTGCCAGCAGGAAACAGGGATGGAATCAGCCCCAGCATTTT. Amino acids: CASRKQGWNQPQHF.

The V gene is TRBV19, the J gene TRBJ1-2; D call uncertain. Germline CDR1 and CDR2: LNHDA and SQIVND (reference sequence). V dropped 10 bases and J dropped 5 bases, with 14 bases sitting between them. The length of the CDR3 is 12 residues. CDR3 sequence (DNA): TGTGCCACTGACCCGGGCGGATATGGCTACACCTTC. Amino acids: CATDPGGYGYTF.

This clone was recorded once. This chain joins TRBV5-5 and TRBJ2-7; 9 nucleotides align to TRBD1. This CDR3 contains 17 residues. Looked up from germline, CDR1 is SGHKS and CDR2 is YYEKEE (reference sequence). V was pared by 4 bases and J by 2 bases, with 13 bases of the junction left unmatched. The CDR3 reads CASSRGWLGQGAYEQYF. CDR3 nucleotide sequence: TGTGCCAGCAGCCGTGGATGGTTGGGACAGGGAGCCTACGAGCAGTACTTC.

The DNA for the CDR3 is TGTGCCAGCAGTTCCCCGGGGAGAAATCAGCCCCAGCATTTT. It is translated as CASSSPGRNQPQHF. The chain has TRBV28 and TRBJ1-5; D gene unclear. The V end lost 4 bases, the J end lost 4 bases, and 11 bases lay between the germline ends. This CDR3 has 14 amino acids. Per germline, CDR1 MDHEN and CDR2 SYDVKM.

Written as DNA, the CDR3 is TGTGCCAGCAGTTTCGCAGGGGTTCCGGGGGAGCTGTTTTTT. The encoded protein is CASSFAGVPGELFF. This chain uses TRBV28 with TRBJ2-2; the D gene is possibly TRBD1 (6 bases). Trimming shortened V by 3 bases and J by 8 bases, and 13 bases separated the two germline ends. Germline assignment: CDR1 MDHEN and CDR2 SYDVKM. CDR3 length: 14 residues.

For this clone: Relative to the germline gene, one junction end is altered; a read error may explain this. The chain links TRBV28 to TRBJ2-4, with D unresolved. Germline CDR1 is MDHEN and CDR2 is SYDVKM. This CDR3 has 16 residues. CDR3 in DNA: TGTGCCAACAGTCCCCCTGGAGTCGGAGCCAAAAACATTCAGTACTTC. The encoded protein is CANSPPGVGAKNIQYF.

This clone turned up a few times. The chain recombines TRBV15 with TRBJ2-5, with no clear D. Germline CDR1 and CDR2: LNHNV and YYDKDF (reference sequence). The V gene lost 0 bases and the J gene lost 5 bases, with 7 bases spanning the gap. CDR3 length: 13 residues. The CDR3 sequence is CATSRDGWETQYF. For the CDR3, the DNA is TGTGCCACCAGCAGAGATGGGTGGGAGACCCAGTACTTC.

The J gene is TRBJ2-7, the V gene TRBV11-2; TRBD2 matches 8 bases. The V gene end was trimmed by 7 bases and the J gene end by 0 bases; junction bases not matched to a gene: 5. Germline V gene lookup returns CDR1 SGHAT and CDR2 FQNNGV. CDR3 length: 14 amino acids. The CDR3 loop is CASTPSGPSYEQYF. In DNA form, the CDR3 reads TGTGCCAGCACCCCTAGCGGGCCCTCCTACGAGCAGTACTTC.

This sequence joins TRBV10-1 and TRBJ2-2, with a tentative D call TRBD1 (5 bases). The V end lost 3 bases, the J end lost 3 bases, and 5 bases lay between the germline ends. The CDR3 has 13 residues. Per the germline V gene, CDR1 is WNHNN and CDR2 is SYGVQD (reference sequence). CDR3 amino acids: CASSDRDTGELFF. The CDR3 DNA is TGCGCCAGCAGTGACAGGGACACCGGGGAGCTGTTTTTT.

J is TRBJ2-5 and V is TRBV9, with a tentative D call TRBD2 (6 bases). The CDR3 is 15 residues long. Germline V CDR1 and CDR2: SGDLS, YYNGEE. V was cut by 0 bases and J by 4 bases, with 13 bases left in between. The CDR3 nucleotides read TGTGCCAGCAGCGTAGCTAACGGGAGAGGAGAGACCCAGTACTTC. Its protein is CASSVANGRGETQYF.

A word on this clone: The junction shows a germline mismatch at one end, possibly a read error. The V gene is TRBV28, the J gene TRBJ1-4; no firm D call. Germline values: CDR1 MDHEN, CDR2 SYDVKM. The CDR3 consists of 14 residues. In DNA, the CDR3 is TGTGCCAGCAGTTTTCAGTTATCTAATAAAAAACTGTTTTTT. Translation: CASSFQLSNKKLFF. Filled out from reference TRBV28 and TRBJ1-4, the complete variable domain reads DVKVTQSSRYLVKRTGEKVFLECVQDMDHENMFWYRQDPGLGLRLIYFSYDVKMKEKGDIPEGYSVSREKKERFSLILESASTNQTSMYLCASSFQLSNKKLFFGSGTQLSVL.

This clone appeared a few times. The V call is TRBV6-5, the J call TRBJ1-3; D is uncertain. The germline V and J ends were trimmed by 5 bases and 0 bases, with 11 bases remaining between them. The CDR3 contains 15 residues. CDR1 is MNHEY, CDR2 SVGAGI, per germline. The chain's CDR3 is CASSATASSGNTIYF. DNA for the CDR3: TGTGCCAGCAGTGCCACAGCCTCCTCTGGAAACACCATATATTTT.

V and J are TRBV7-9 and TRBJ2-7; D unresolved. Looked up from germline, CDR1 is SEHNR and CDR2 is FQNEAQ (reference sequence). This CDR3 region has 14 residues. Trimming shortened V by 4 bases and J by 7 bases, and 17 bases separated the two germline ends. The DNA for the CDR3 is TGTGCCAGCAGCTCCCTGAAAGGCGTTGGAGAGCAGTACTTC. Translating gives CASSSLKGVGEQYF.

The chain couples TRBV5-8 to TRBJ2-2; 7 bases are a match to TRBD2. The CDR3 is 16 amino acids. CDR1 and CDR2 from the germline V gene are SGHTS and YDEGEE. V shed 4 bases and J 2 bases; nucleotides not matched to a gene: 8. The CDR3 bases are TGTGCCAGCAGCGTGGAGCTAGCGGCAAACACCGGGGAGCTGTTTTTT. Residues: CASSVELAANTGELFF. The complete variable domain, with remaining parts taken from reference TRBV5-8 and TRBJ2-2, reads EAGVTQSPTHLIKTRGQQATLRCSPISGHTSVYWYQQALGLGLQFLLWYDEGEERNRGNFPPRFSGRQFPNYSSELNVNALELEDSALYLCASSVELAANTGELFFGEGSRLTVL.

The chain uses TRBV5-1 and TRBJ2-7; 8 bases align to TRBD2. The germline V gene encodes CDR1 SGHRS and CDR2 YFSETQ. The CDR3 length is 17 residues. J lost 4 bases, V lost 1 base, and 13 bases had no gene match. CDR3 DNA: TGCGCCAGCAGCTTGCCCGGGAGGGGGGAGTGGATGTACGAGCAGTACTTC. It encodes CASSLPGRGEWMYEQYF.

The chain links TRBV9 to TRBJ2-3; the D is unclear. Germline V gene data show CDR1 as SGDLS and CDR2 as YYNGEE. CDR3 length: 13 residues. The V end lost 0 bases, the J end lost 4 bases, and 6 bases lay between the germline ends. The CDR3 is CASSVESPDTQYF. The CDR3 nucleotides read TGTGCCAGCAGCGTAGAGTCCCCAGATACGCAGTATTTT.

This sequence joins TRBV19 and TRBJ1-5; D remains unclear. Germline CDR1 LNHDA, CDR2 SQIVND (reference sequence). V was cut by 6 bases and J by 0 bases, with 9 bases left in between. The CDR3 is 14 residues long. CDR3 coding DNA: TGTGCCAGTAGATCCACCAATAGCAATCAGCCCCAGCATTTT. This codes for CASRSTNSNQPQHF.

The chain couples TRBV5-1 to TRBJ2-3, with 9 bases lining up with TRBD1. The V gene end was trimmed by 4 bases and the J gene end by 4 bases; junction bases not matched to a gene: 4. Germline lookup yields CDR1 SGHRS and CDR2 YFSETQ. The CDR3 spans 14 residues. In DNA form, the CDR3 reads TGCGCCAGCAGCGACCGGACAGGGGCAGATACGCAGTATTTT. Its translation is CASSDRTGADTQYF.

The V and J genes are TRBV7-5 and TRBJ1-2. TRBV7-5 is a pseudogene. The CDR3 contains 12 residues. CDR3 amino acids: CARSLLHYGYTF. The CDR3 DNA reads as TGTGCCAGAAGCTTACTCCACTATGGCTACACCTTC.

The chain employs TRBV2 and TRBJ2-7; maybe TRBD2 (6 bases). Per the germline V gene, CDR1 is SNHLY and CDR2 is FYNNEI. This CDR3 spans 15 amino acids. With 3 bases removed from V and 4 bases from J, the gap between germline ends came to 16 bases. The CDR3 DNA follows: TGTGCCAGCAGTGAGGGGTTGGGGGGACCGTACGAGCAGTACTTC. It specifies CASSEGLGGPYEQYF.

The V call is TRBV30, the J call TRBJ1-5; D perhaps matches TRBD1 (5 bases). This CDR3 is 13 amino acids long. The V and J ends lost 1 base and 6 bases respectively, with 10 bases between them. Germline loops: CDR1 GTSNPN, CDR2 SVGIG (reference sequence). The CDR3 here is CAWSGSTGQPQHF. The CDR3 coding sequence is TGTGCCTGGAGTGGCTCTACAGGTCAGCCCCAGCATTTT. The variable domain in full, completed from reference TRBV30 and TRBJ1-5, reads SQTIHQWPATLVQPVGSPLSLECTVEGTSNPNLYWYRQAAGRGLQLLFYSVGIGQISSEVPQNLSASRPQDRQFILSSKKLLLSDSGFYLCAWSGSTGQPQHFGDGTRLSIL.

The gene calls are TRBV4-2 and TRBJ2-2; D uncertain. The germline gives CDR1 LGHNA, CDR2 YNFKEQ. CDR3 length: 14 amino acids. Trimming cost V 0 bases and J 3 bases, with 5 bases left between them. CDR3 sequence (DNA): TGTGCCAGCAGCCAAGATCCCGACACCGGGGAGCTGTTTTTT. This codes for CASSQDPDTGELFF.